These T cell receptor beta chains were read from a single sample in a study of OX40 agonist ivuxolimab in advanced cancers. Libraries were prepared by immunoSEQ multiplex PCR; TCRdb keeps only in-frame clonotypes and omits some of them. The profile shows about 96,000 clones, less than 95% of them singletons. The sequencing used CD4+ or CD8+ T cells sorted from blood, collected in a trial of the OX40 agonist ivuxolimab. The origin of the receptors is an adult with an advanced solid tumor such as melanoma, head and neck, liver or kidney cancer. Each CDR3 is given with its conserved first and last residue. D genes are given only for firm matches. Size is omitted from some rows. Given values are once, few, many or a class for expanded clones.

j_gene: TRBJ2-3; len: 15; d_gene: .; v_gene: TRBV5-1; abundance: .; CDR3aa: CASSSSLLVTDTQYF; CDR3nt: TGCGCCAGCAGCTCATCGCTCCTAGTCACAGATACGCAGTATTTT
j_gene: TRBJ2-7; len: 13; d_gene: TRBD1; v_gene: TRBV7-2; abundance: .; CDR3aa: CASSQGQTYEQYF; CDR3nt: TGTGCCAGCAGCCAGGGACAGACCTACGAGCAGTACTTC
j_gene: TRBJ2-3; len: 14; d_gene: .; v_gene: TRBV4-2; abundance: .; CDR3aa: CASSQERGTDTQYF; CDR3nt: TGTGCCAGCAGCCAAGAAAGGGGGACAGATACGCAGTATTTT
j_gene: TRBJ1-1; len: 14; d_gene: .; v_gene: TRBV6-6; abundance: .; CDR3aa: CASSYETGNTEAFF; CDR3nt: TGTGCCAGCAGTTACGAGACTGGGAACACTGAAGCTTTCTTT
j_gene: TRBJ2-5; len: 17; d_gene: TRBD2; v_gene: TRBV7-6; abundance: once; CDR3aa: CASSLRRLAGLVETQYF; CDR3nt: TGTGCCAGCAGCTTAAGGAGACTAGCGGGCCTAGTCGAGACCCAGTACTTC
j_gene: TRBJ2-1; len: 17; d_gene: TRBD2; v_gene: TRBV7-2; abundance: once; CDR3aa: CASSGGTSGFTYNEQFF; CDR3nt: TGTGCCAGCAGCGGTGGGACTAGCGGGTTCACCTACAATGAGCAGTTCTTC
j_gene: TRBJ2-5; len: 18; d_gene: TRBD2; v_gene: TRBV5-1; abundance: .; CDR3aa: CASSLVPGTSGSQETQYF; CDR3nt: TGCGCCAGCAGCTTAGTTCCCGGGACTAGCGGGTCCCAAGAGACCCAGTACTTC
j_gene: TRBJ1-1; len: 14; d_gene: .; v_gene: TRBV7-8; abundance: .; CDR3aa: CASTQPGGWTEAFF; CDR3nt: TGTGCCAGCACCCAACCCGGGGGATGGACTGAAGCTTTCTTT
j_gene: TRBJ1-4; len: 15; d_gene: TRBD1; v_gene: TRBV4-3; abundance: once; CDR3aa: CASSHTPGQVEKLFF; CDR3nt: TGCGCCAGCAGCCATACCCCGGGACAGGTCGAAAAACTGTTTTTT
j_gene: TRBJ2-4; len: 15; d_gene: TRBD1; v_gene: TRBV7-8; abundance: few; CDR3aa: CASAMTGVSGNIQYF; CDR3nt: TGTGCCAGCGCGATGACAGGGGTTTCAGGAAACATTCAGTACTTC
j_gene: TRBJ1-5; len: 14; d_gene: .; v_gene: TRBV30; abundance: .; CDR3aa: CAWSLGHGNQPQHF; CDR3nt: TGTGCCTGGAGTTTGGGCCACGGCAATCAGCCCCAGCATTTT
j_gene: TRBJ1-5; len: 13; d_gene: .; v_gene: TRBV11-2; abundance: .; CDR3aa: CASSLGVNQPQHF; CDR3nt: TGTGCCAGCAGCTTAGGAGTGAATCAGCCCCAGCATTTT
j_gene: TRBJ2-1; len: 13; d_gene: .; v_gene: TRBV11-1; abundance: few; CDR3aa: CASSSLQGQGGFF; CDR3nt: TGTGCCAGCAGCTCCTTACAGGGGCAGGGGGGGTTCTTC
j_gene: TRBJ1-3; len: 18; d_gene: .; v_gene: TRBV7-2; abundance: .; CDR3aa: CASSPPVGRPTSGNTIYF; CDR3nt: TGTGCCAGCAGCCCCCCGGTCGGGAGACCGACCTCTGGAAACACCATATATTTT
j_gene: TRBJ1-1; len: 13; d_gene: .; v_gene: TRBV6-6; abundance: .; CDR3aa: CASSQKQRTEAFF; CDR3nt: TGTGCCAGCAGTCAGAAACAGCGCACTGAAGCTTTCTTT
j_gene: TRBJ1-1; len: 15; d_gene: .; v_gene: TRBV7-2; abundance: .; CDR3aa: CASSSQGGGRAEAFF; CDR3nt: TGTGCCAGCAGCTCCCAAGGGGGGGGCCGCGCTGAAGCTTTCTTT
j_gene: TRBJ2-5; len: 14; d_gene: .; v_gene: TRBV9; abundance: .; CDR3aa: CASSVGTREETQYF; CDR3nt: TGTGCCAGCAGCGTAGGGACAAGAGAAGAGACCCAGTACTTC
j_gene: TRBJ2-1; len: 16; d_gene: TRBD1; v_gene: TRBV4-3; abundance: few; CDR3aa: CASSQIGDRGRNEQFF; CDR3nt: TGCGCCAGCAGCCAAATTGGGGACAGGGGCAGGAATGAGCAGTTCTTC
j_gene: TRBJ2-3; len: 13; d_gene: TRBD2; v_gene: TRBV19; abundance: .; CDR3aa: CASTAGGTDTQYF; CDR3nt: TGTGCCAGTACTGCGGGGGGCACAGATACGCAGTATTTT
j_gene: TRBJ2-7; len: 14; d_gene: .; v_gene: TRBV12-5; abundance: .; CDR3aa: CASGLADIRGEQYF; CDR3nt: TGTGCTAGTGGTTTGGCCGACATACGGGGCGAGCAGTACTTC
j_gene: TRBJ2-3; len: 20; d_gene: TRBD1; v_gene: TRBV5-5; abundance: .; CDR3aa: CASSPRGTGASQLSTDTQYF; CDR3nt: TGTGCCAGCAGCCCGAGGGGGACAGGGGCCTCCCAGCTCTCAACAGATACGCAGTATTTT
j_gene: TRBJ2-7; len: 14; d_gene: TRBD1; v_gene: TRBV6-5; abundance: .; CDR3aa: CASSADRARNEQYF; CDR3nt: TGTGCCAGCAGTGCTGACAGGGCCAGGAACGAGCAGTACTTC
j_gene: TRBJ2-1; len: 16; d_gene: TRBD2; v_gene: TRBV4-2; abundance: few; CDR3aa: CASSKQTSGRAYEQFF; CDR3nt: TGTGCCAGCAGCAAGCAAACTAGCGGGAGGGCCTATGAGCAGTTCTTC
j_gene: TRBJ1-1; len: 13; d_gene: .; v_gene: TRBV7-7; abundance: .; CDR3aa: CASSLGENTEAFF; CDR3nt: TGTGCTAGCAGCTTAGGGGAGAACACTGAAGCTTTCTTT
j_gene: TRBJ2-5; len: 13; d_gene: .; v_gene: TRBV29-1; abundance: .; CDR3aa: CSVENPLSETQYF; CDR3nt: TGCAGCGTTGAAAACCCCCTTAGTGAGACCCAGTACTTC
j_gene: TRBJ2-3; len: 11; d_gene: .; v_gene: TRBV2; abundance: .; CDR3aa: CASKQLDTQYF; CDR3nt: TGTGCCAGCAAGCAGCTAGATACGCAGTATTTT
j_gene: TRBJ2-1; len: 16; d_gene: TRBD2; v_gene: TRBV27; abundance: .; CDR3aa: CASSLVGGTSLNEQFF; CDR3nt: TGTGCCAGCAGTTTGGTCGGGGGGACTAGTCTGAATGAGCAGTTCTTC
j_gene: TRBJ2-1; len: 14; d_gene: TRBD2; v_gene: TRBV5-4; abundance: .; CDR3aa: CAGTASGTYNEQFF; CDR3nt: TGTGCCGGCACAGCTAGCGGGACCTACAATGAGCAGTTCTTC
j_gene: TRBJ1-2; len: 13; d_gene: .; v_gene: TRBV29-1; abundance: once; CDR3aa: CSVEQATRYGYTF; CDR3nt: TGCAGCGTTGAACAGGCAACTCGCTATGGCTACACCTTC
j_gene: TRBJ2-3; len: 11; d_gene: .; v_gene: TRBV9; abundance: .; CDR3aa: CASSVGDTQYF; CDR3nt: TGTGCCAGCAGCGTTGGGGATACGCAGTATTTT
j_gene: TRBJ2-1; len: 15; d_gene: TRBD2; v_gene: TRBV5-4; abundance: .; CDR3aa: CASSLDGAGVNEQFF; CDR3nt: TGTGCCAGCAGCCTGGACGGGGCGGGAGTTAATGAGCAGTTCTTC
j_gene: TRBJ2-4; len: 16; d_gene: .; v_gene: TRBV6-1; abundance: few; CDR3aa: CASSEMGFGAKNIQYF; CDR3nt: TGTGCCAGCAGTGAAATGGGGTTCGGGGCCAAAAACATTCAGTACTTC
j_gene: TRBJ2-2; len: 16; d_gene: TRBD1; v_gene: TRBV5-1; abundance: .; CDR3aa: CASSITQGANTGELFF; CDR3nt: TGCGCCAGCAGCATAACACAGGGGGCGAACACCGGGGAGCTGTTTTTT
j_gene: TRBJ1-1; len: 13; d_gene: .; v_gene: TRBV7-9; abundance: .; CDR3aa: CASSFVANTEAFF; CDR3nt: TGTGCCAGCAGCTTCGTCGCCAACACTGAAGCTTTCTTT
j_gene: TRBJ1-4; len: 14; d_gene: .; v_gene: TRBV6-5; abundance: .; CDR3aa: CASSYGLASEKLFF; CDR3nt: TGTGCCAGCAGTTACGGGTTGGCCTCTGAAAAACTGTTTTTT
j_gene: TRBJ2-5; len: 13; d_gene: TRBD2; v_gene: TRBV6-5; abundance: .; CDR3aa: CASSYRGVETQYF; CDR3nt: TGTGCCAGCAGTTACCGGGGGGTAGAGACCCAGTACTTC
j_gene: TRBJ2-2; len: 12; d_gene: .; v_gene: TRBV27; abundance: .; CDR3aa: CASMRGSGELFF; CDR3nt: TGTGCCAGCATGCGCGGCTCCGGGGAGCTGTTTTTT
j_gene: TRBJ2-5; len: 11; d_gene: .; v_gene: TRBV20-1; abundance: few; CDR3aa: CSAVGKETQYF; CDR3nt: TGCAGTGCAGTAGGAAAGGAGACCCAGTACTTC
j_gene: TRBJ2-7; len: 14; d_gene: .; v_gene: TRBV9; abundance: .; CDR3aa: CASSEGPGGIEQYF; CDR3nt: TGTGCCAGCAGCGAGGGTCCGGGCGGGATTGAGCAGTACTTC
j_gene: TRBJ1-4; len: 14; d_gene: .; v_gene: TRBV11-2; abundance: .; CDR3aa: CASSLMGSGEKLFF; CDR3nt: TGTGCCAGCAGCTTAATGGGGTCCGGTGAAAAACTGTTTTTT
j_gene: TRBJ2-7; len: 15; d_gene: TRBD2; v_gene: TRBV11-3; abundance: .; CDR3aa: CASSLGGGAGYEQYF; CDR3nt: TGTGCCAGCAGCTTAGGCGGGGGGGCTGGGTACGAGCAGTACTTC
j_gene: TRBJ1-4; len: 16; d_gene: TRBD1; v_gene: TRBV5-8; abundance: .; CDR3aa: CASSLGRTGGVGKLFF; CDR3nt: TGTGCCAGCAGCTTGGGGAGGACAGGCGGCGTTGGAAAACTGTTTTTT
j_gene: TRBJ2-7; len: 18; d_gene: TRBD2; v_gene: TRBV10-3; abundance: .; CDR3aa: CAIRDSGTSGFNSYEQYF; CDR3nt: TGTGCCATCAGAGACTCCGGGACTAGCGGGTTCAACTCCTACGAGCAGTACTTC
j_gene: TRBJ2-3; len: 18; d_gene: TRBD2; v_gene: TRBV2; abundance: once; CDR3aa: CASSLLAGGGGAADTQYF; CDR3nt: TGTGCCAGCAGTTTACTAGCGGGAGGTGGGGGTGCAGCAGATACGCAGTATTTT
j_gene: TRBJ1-1; len: 13; d_gene: TRBD1; v_gene: TRBV11-3; abundance: .; CDR3aa: CASSPGQGGQAFF; CDR3nt: TGTGCCAGCAGTCCGGGACAGGGGGGACAAGCTTTCTTT
j_gene: TRBJ2-7; len: 12; d_gene: .; v_gene: TRBV12-5; abundance: .; CDR3aa: CASGLTRSEQYF; CDR3nt: TGTGCTAGTGGTTTGACACGCTCCGAGCAGTACTTC
j_gene: TRBJ1-5; len: 19; d_gene: TRBD1; v_gene: TRBV27; abundance: .; CDR3aa: CASSPLYPGQGRKNQPQHF; CDR3nt: TGTGCCAGCAGCCCGCTTTACCCGGGACAGGGTCGAAAGAATCAGCCCCAGCATTTT
j_gene: TRBJ1-5; len: 14; d_gene: TRBD1; v_gene: TRBV9; abundance: few; CDR3aa: CASSAGTGHQPQHF; CDR3nt: TGTGCCAGCAGCGCCGGGACAGGGCATCAGCCCCAGCATTTT
j_gene: TRBJ2-3; len: 17; d_gene: TRBD2; v_gene: TRBV7-3; abundance: .; CDR3aa: CASSLGIPGGAPDTQYF; CDR3nt: TGTGCCAGCAGCTTAGGGATTCCGGGAGGGGCCCCAGATACGCAGTATTTT
j_gene: TRBJ1-5; len: 17; d_gene: TRBD1; v_gene: TRBV11-3; abundance: .; CDR3aa: CASSVKGQGSTGQPQHF; CDR3nt: TGTGCCAGCAGCGTTAAGGGACAGGGTAGTACCGGTCAGCCCCAGCATTTT
j_gene: TRBJ2-5; len: 15; d_gene: TRBD1; v_gene: TRBV4-1; abundance: .; CDR3aa: CASSQGPTGLETQYF; CDR3nt: TGCGCCAGCAGCCAAGGGCCGACAGGGCTAGAGACCCAGTACTTC
j_gene: TRBJ1-1; len: 14; d_gene: .; v_gene: TRBV9; abundance: .; CDR3aa: CASSVDRGASEAFF; CDR3nt: TGTGCCAGCAGCGTAGATAGGGGGGCCTCTGAAGCTTTCTTT
j_gene: TRBJ2-1; len: 14; d_gene: .; v_gene: TRBV6-5; abundance: .; CDR3aa: CASSYFPGDNEQFF; CDR3nt: TGTGCCAGCAGTTACTTTCCCGGGGACAATGAGCAGTTCTTC
j_gene: TRBJ1-3; len: 18; d_gene: TRBD1; v_gene: TRBV5-1; abundance: .; CDR3aa: CASSFSPNTGGSGNTIYF; CDR3nt: TGCGCCAGCAGCTTTTCACCAAATACAGGGGGTTCTGGAAACACCATATATTTT
j_gene: TRBJ1-3; len: 17; d_gene: .; v_gene: TRBV29-1; abundance: .; CDR3aa: CSVVSWRNRAHGNTIYF; CDR3nt: TGCAGCGTTGTGAGCTGGCGGAACAGGGCCCACGGAAACACCATATATTTT
j_gene: TRBJ2-7; len: 15; d_gene: .; v_gene: TRBV28; abundance: .; CDR3aa: CASSLGGLSSYEQYF; CDR3nt: TGTGCCAGCAGCCTCGGGGGACTGAGCTCCTACGAGCAGTACTTC
j_gene: TRBJ2-2; len: 14; d_gene: .; v_gene: TRBV27; abundance: .; CDR3aa: CASNDRGVTGELFF; CDR3nt: TGTGCCAGCAATGACAGAGGGGTCACCGGGGAGCTGTTTTTT
j_gene: TRBJ1-2; len: 12; d_gene: .; v_gene: TRBV14; abundance: few; CDR3aa: CASSLGRLGYTF; CDR3nt: TGTGCCAGCAGCCTGGGACGATTGGGCTACACCTTC
j_gene: TRBJ2-7; len: 14; d_gene: .; v_gene: TRBV27; abundance: .; CDR3aa: CASSPRYSSYEQYF; CDR3nt: TGTGCCAGCTCCCCGCGGTACTCCTCCTACGAGCAGTACTTC
j_gene: TRBJ2-1; len: 15; d_gene: .; v_gene: TRBV11-2; abundance: .; CDR3aa: CASSFTGTPVGEQFF; CDR3nt: TGTGCCAGCAGCTTTACCGGGACTCCCGTCGGGGAGCAGTTCTTC